This TCR beta chain is drawn from a study of T cell repertoires in cytomegalovirus infection. TCRdb independently ran MiXCR on the reads; one entry per CDR3 protein. The table has approximately 1,000,000 distinct CDR3 sequences, 30% to 40% seen once. This clonotype turned up a few times. Its antigen remains unidentified. The sample was cultured CD8+ T cells from PBMCs, taken from culture after CMV antigen stimulation. The TCR was taken from a human donor in good health (CMV status not recorded). Some clones in this sample may be carry-over from other donors' samples.

The CDR3 bases are TGTGCCAGCAGCTTAGGTCCGGGGGGTGATCCCGCGGAGACCCAGTACTTC. This encodes CASSLGPGGDPAETQYF. This chain uses TRBV7-8 with TRBJ2-5, with TRBD2 matching 7 bases. The V gene end was trimmed by 1 base and the J gene end by 5 bases; junction bases not matched to a gene: 13. The germline V gene has CDR1 SGHVS and CDR2 FQNEAQ. There are 17 residues in the CDR3.